The T cell receptor beta chain described here comes from a study of blood T cell repertoires in COVID-19. The repertoire was sequenced with immunoSEQ multiplex PCR; TCRdb's copy has only in-frame clones and lacks some. Among 150,000 to 200,000 clones listed, 85% were seen once. Germline V gene sequence: CDR1 SGHRS, CDR2 YFSETQ. V lost 4 bases, J lost 1 base, and 11 bases stayed unmatched. The CDR3 loop spans 18 amino acids. This chain connects TRBV5-1 to TRBJ2-1; 10 bases line up with TRBD1. Sequences were obtained from peripheral blood. This TCR was sampled from a human donor with acute or convalescent COVID-19. The donor label of this sample is uncertain. The CDR3 DNA sequence: TGCGCCAGCAGCCTCGGGACAGGGGTGGTAGGATCCTACAATGAGCAGTTCTTC. Translation: CASSLGTGVVGSYNEQFF.